Presented here are 10 T cell receptor beta chains from one specimen sequenced in a study of OX40 agonist ivuxolimab in advanced cancers. The repertoire was sequenced with immunoSEQ multiplex PCR; TCRdb's copy has only in-frame clones and lacks some. The sample holds under 80,000 clones, 85% to 90% seen once. The starting material was CD4+ or CD8+ T cells sorted from blood, obtained in a trial of the OX40 agonist ivuxolimab. The receptors were gathered from an adult with an advanced solid tumor such as melanoma, head and neck, liver or kidney cancer.

This chain uses TRBV9 with TRBJ2-7; D possibly uses TRBD1 or TRBD2 (5 bases each). This CDR3 has 15 amino acids. The V end lost 0 bases, the J end lost 3 bases, and 13 bases lay between the germline ends. Germline CDR1 and CDR2: SGDLS and YYNGEE. The CDR3 here is CASSVGGTEIYEQYF. Here the CDR3 DNA reads TGTGCCAGCAGCGTAGGGGGGACCGAGATCTACGAGCAGTACTTC. Filled out from reference TRBV9 and TRBJ2-7, the complete variable domain reads DSGVTQTPKHLITATGQRVTLRCSPRSGDLSVYWYQQSLDQGLQFLIQYYNGEERAKGNILERFSAQQFPDLHSELNLSSLELGDSALYFCASSVGGTEIYEQYFGPGTRLTVT.

There are a few counts of this clone. Within the sample, other DNA sequences also encode this same CDR3. J is TRBJ1-4 and V is TRBV28, with 8 bases identical to TRBD1. This CDR3 is built from 14 residues. The germline V gene has CDR1 MDHEN and CDR2 SYDVKM. The trim removed 3 bases at V and 8 bases at J, leaving 5 bases unmatched. Here the CDR3 reads CASSLDRVLEKLFF. The DNA for the CDR3 is TGTGCCAGCAGTTTGGACAGGGTTTTAGAAAAACTGTTTTTT.

The V call is TRBV5-8, the J call TRBJ1-1, with D maybe TRBD1 (6 bases). Trimming took 5 bases from V and 1 from J, leaving 12 bases between them. CDR3 size: 14 residues. Germline CDR1 is SGHTS and CDR2 is YDEGEE. The CDR3 bases are TGTGCCAGCAGTCGAGACAGGAAGAACACTGAAGCTTTCTTT. As protein: CASSRDRKNTEAFF.

With respect to this clone: Other DNA sequences in this sample translate to the same CDR3. The chain combines TRBV5-1 with TRBJ2-5; D uncertain. This CDR3 comprises 11 residues. V dropped 4 bases and J dropped 2 bases, with 3 bases sitting between them. The V gene's germline CDR1 is SGHRS and CDR2 YFSETQ. The DNA of the CDR3 is TGCGCCAGCAGCCTTCAAGAGACCCAGTACTTC. It is translated as CASSLQETQYF.

The V and J genes are TRBV6-6 and TRBJ1-2; 8 nucleotides line up with TRBD1. The CDR3 totals 15 residues. From germline, CDR1 is MNHNY and CDR2 SVGAGI (reference sequence). Trimming at V came to 2 bases and at J to 3 bases, leaving 5 bases not matched to a gene. The CDR3 DNA reads as TGTGCCAGCAGTTACCGATCGGACAGGGACTATGGCTACACCTTC. This codes for CASSYRSDRDYGYTF.

The rearrangement joins TRBV30 to TRBJ2-7, with TRBD1 matching 7 bases. CDR1 and CDR2 (germline): GTSNPN, SVGIG (reference sequence). This CDR3 spans 13 amino acids. The J segment lost 2 bases and the V segment lost 0 bases, leaving 1 base of the junction unmatched. Here the CDR3 reads CAWSVGGPYEQYF. Here the CDR3 DNA reads TGTGCCTGGAGTGTAGGGGGCCCCTACGAGCAGTACTTC.

The rearrangement links TRBV5-1 to TRBJ2-7, with D possibly matching TRBD1 (6 bases). The CDR3 is 15 residues long. The V end was cut by 4 bases, the J end by 3 bases, with 17 bases between. The V gene's germline CDR1 is SGHRS and CDR2 YFSETQ. CDR3 in amino acids: CASSRNVGGLYEQYF. The DNA for the CDR3 is TGCGCCAGCAGCCGGAATGTTGGGGGCCTCTACGAGCAGTACTTC.

This chain links TRBV6-6 with TRBJ2-7; D may be TRBD2 (5 bases). The ends were cut back, 4 bases at V and 3 bases at J, with 13 bases in the middle. Germline-derived CDR1 and CDR2 are MNHNY and SVGAGI (reference sequence). This CDR3 is built from 14 residues. The CDR3 sequence: CASSFERSVYEQYF. Here the CDR3 DNA reads TGTGCCAGCAGTTTTGAGCGGTCGGTCTACGAGCAGTACTTC.

Turning to this clone: The sample holds other DNA sequences that translate to the same CDR3. The rearrangement uses TRBV30 and TRBJ1-3; the D is unclear. Germline lookup yields CDR1 GTSNPN and CDR2 SVGIG (reference sequence). The CDR3 is 12 amino acids. V was cut by 0 bases and J by 0 bases, with 0 bases left in between. The CDR3 DNA reads as TGTGCCTGGAGTGTCTCTGGAAACACCATATATTTT. Its translation: CAWSVSGNTIYF.

The rearrangement links TRBV19 to TRBJ2-1; no reliable D call. Trimming took 1 base from V and 5 from J, leaving 9 bases between them. From germline, CDR1 is LNHDA and CDR2 SQIVND (reference sequence). CDR3 length: 14 residues. As DNA, the CDR3 is TGTGCCAGTAGTATAGTACGCCAGAACAATGAGCAGTTCTTC. It translates to CASSIVRQNNEQFF.